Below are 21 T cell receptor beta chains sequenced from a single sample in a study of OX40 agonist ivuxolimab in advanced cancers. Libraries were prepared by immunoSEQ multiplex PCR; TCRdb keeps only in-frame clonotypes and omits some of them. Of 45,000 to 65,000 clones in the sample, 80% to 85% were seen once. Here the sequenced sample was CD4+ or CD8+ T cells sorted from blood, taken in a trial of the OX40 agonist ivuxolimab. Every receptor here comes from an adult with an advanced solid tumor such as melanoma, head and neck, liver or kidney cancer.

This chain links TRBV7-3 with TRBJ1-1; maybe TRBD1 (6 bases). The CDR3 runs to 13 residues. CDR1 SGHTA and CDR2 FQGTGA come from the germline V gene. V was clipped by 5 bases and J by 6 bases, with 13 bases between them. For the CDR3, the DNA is TGTGCCAGCAGCCCCCGCGGGGGCTCTGAAGCTTTCTTT. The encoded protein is CASSPRGGSEAFF. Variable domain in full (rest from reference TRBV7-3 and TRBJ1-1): GAGVSQTPSNKVTEKGKYVELRCDPISGHTALYWYRQSLGQGPEFLIYFQGTGAADDSGLPNDRFFAVRPEGSVSTLKIQRTERGDSAVYLCASSPRGGSEAFFGQGTRLTVV.

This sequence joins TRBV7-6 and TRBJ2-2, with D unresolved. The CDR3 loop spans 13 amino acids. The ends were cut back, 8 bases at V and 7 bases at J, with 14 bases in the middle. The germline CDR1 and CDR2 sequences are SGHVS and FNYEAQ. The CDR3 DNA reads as TGTGCCAGCGCCGTGGCTGTAAGCGGGGAGCTGTTTTTT. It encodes CASAVAVSGELFF.

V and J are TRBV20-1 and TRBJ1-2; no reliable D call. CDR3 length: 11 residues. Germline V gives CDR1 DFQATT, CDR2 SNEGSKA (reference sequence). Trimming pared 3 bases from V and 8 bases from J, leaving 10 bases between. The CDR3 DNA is TGCAGTGCTAGCGAAGGGCTCGGCTACACCTTC. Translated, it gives CSASEGLGYTF.

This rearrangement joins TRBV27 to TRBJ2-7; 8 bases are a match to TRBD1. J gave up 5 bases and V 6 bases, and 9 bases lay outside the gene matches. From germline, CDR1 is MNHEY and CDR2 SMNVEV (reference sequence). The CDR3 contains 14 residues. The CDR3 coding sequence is TGTGCCAGCAGCCCGACAGGGGATCGAAACGAGCAGTACTTC. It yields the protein CASSPTGDRNEQYF.

In nucleotides, the CDR3 is TGTGCCAGCACCCAGGGGGGGGGACACCCAGGGGCCTACACCTTC. The encoded protein is CASTQGGGHPGAYTF. The V gene is TRBV6-6, the J gene TRBJ1-2, with 7 nucleotides matching TRBD1. The J segment lost 10 bases and the V segment lost 7 bases, leaving 18 bases of the junction unmatched. Germline CDR1 reads MNHNY; CDR2 reads SVGAGI (reference sequence). CDR3 length equals 15 residues.

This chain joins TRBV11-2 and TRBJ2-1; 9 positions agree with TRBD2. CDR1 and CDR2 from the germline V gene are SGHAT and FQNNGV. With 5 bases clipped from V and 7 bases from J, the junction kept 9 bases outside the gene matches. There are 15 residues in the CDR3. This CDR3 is CASSRSGGGGNEQFF. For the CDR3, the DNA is TGTGCCAGCAGCCGTAGCGGGGGAGGGGGAAATGAGCAGTTCTTC.

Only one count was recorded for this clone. This CDR3 is CASSSRPTRTTLSYNEQFF. The CDR3 bases are TGTGCCAGCAGCTCCCGACCAACGCGGACTACCCTATCCTACAATGAGCAGTTCTTC. The chain recombines TRBV7-2 with TRBJ2-1, with D maybe TRBD2 (6 bases). In germline, CDR1 is SGHTA, CDR2 FQGNSA. This CDR3 region has 19 residues. The V end was cut by 4 bases, the J end by 1 base, with 23 bases between.

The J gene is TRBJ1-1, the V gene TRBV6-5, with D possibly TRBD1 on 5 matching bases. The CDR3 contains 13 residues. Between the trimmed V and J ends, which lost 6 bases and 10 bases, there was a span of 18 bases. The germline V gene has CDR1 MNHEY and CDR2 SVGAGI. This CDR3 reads CASRTGTSLPAFF. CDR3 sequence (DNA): TGTGCCAGCAGAACCGGGACCTCCTTGCCAGCTTTCTTT.

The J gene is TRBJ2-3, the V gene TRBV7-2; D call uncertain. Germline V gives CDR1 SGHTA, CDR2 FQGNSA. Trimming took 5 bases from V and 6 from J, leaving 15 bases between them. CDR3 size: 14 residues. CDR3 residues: CASSPGSRWDTQYF. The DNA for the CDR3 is TGTGCCAGCAGCCCTGGTTCTCGGTGGGATACGCAGTATTTT.

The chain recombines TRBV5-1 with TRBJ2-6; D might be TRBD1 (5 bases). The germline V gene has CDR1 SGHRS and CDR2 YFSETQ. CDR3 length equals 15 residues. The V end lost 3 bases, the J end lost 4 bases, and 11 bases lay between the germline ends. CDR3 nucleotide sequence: TGCGCCAGCAGCTCGCAGGGCAGAGGGGCCAACGTCCTGACTTTC. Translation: CASSSQGRGANVLTF.

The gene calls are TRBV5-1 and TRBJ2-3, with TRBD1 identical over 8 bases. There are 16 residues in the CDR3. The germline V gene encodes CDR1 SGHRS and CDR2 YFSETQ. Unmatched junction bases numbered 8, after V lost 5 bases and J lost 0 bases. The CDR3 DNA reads TGCGCCAGCAGAGGGACGGGACAGGAAAGCACAGATACGCAGTATTTT. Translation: CASRGTGQESTDTQYF.

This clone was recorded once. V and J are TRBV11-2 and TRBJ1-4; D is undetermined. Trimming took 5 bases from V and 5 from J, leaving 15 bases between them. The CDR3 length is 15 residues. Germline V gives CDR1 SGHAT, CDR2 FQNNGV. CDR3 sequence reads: CASSPIPQQNEKLFF. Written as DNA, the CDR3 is TGTGCCAGCAGCCCAATCCCGCAGCAAAATGAAAAACTGTTTTTT. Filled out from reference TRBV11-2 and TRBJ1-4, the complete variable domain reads EAGVAQSPRYKIIEKRQSVAFWCNPISGHATLYWYQQILGQGPKLLIQFQNNGVVDDSQLPKDRFSAERLKGVDSTLKIQPAKLEDSAVYLCASSPIPQQNEKLFFGSGTQLSVL.

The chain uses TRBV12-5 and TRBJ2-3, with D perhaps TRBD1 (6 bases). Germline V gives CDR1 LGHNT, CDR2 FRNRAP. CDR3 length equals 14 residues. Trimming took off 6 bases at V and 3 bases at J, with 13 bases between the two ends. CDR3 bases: TGTGCTAGTGGACACAGGGATTGGACAGATACGCAGTATTTT. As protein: CASGHRDWTDTQYF.

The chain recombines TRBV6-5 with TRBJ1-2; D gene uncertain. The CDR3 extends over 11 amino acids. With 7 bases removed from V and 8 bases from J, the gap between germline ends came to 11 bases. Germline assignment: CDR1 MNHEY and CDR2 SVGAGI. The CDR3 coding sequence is TGTGCCAGCACCCTAGGGTACGGCTACACCTTC. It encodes CASTLGYGYTF.

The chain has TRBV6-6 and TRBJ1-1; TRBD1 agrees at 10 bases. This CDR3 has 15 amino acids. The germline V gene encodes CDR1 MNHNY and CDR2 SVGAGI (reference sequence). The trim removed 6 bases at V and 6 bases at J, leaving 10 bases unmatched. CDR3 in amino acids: CASSHRDRGGSEAFF. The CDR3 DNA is TGTGCCAGCAGCCACCGGGACAGGGGAGGTTCTGAAGCTTTCTTT.

CDR3 amino acids: CASSSGGYGYEQYF. DNA for the CDR3: TGTGCCAGTTCCTCTGGGGGGTACGGTTACGAGCAGTACTTC. J is TRBJ2-5 and V is TRBV19; tentative D call: TRBD2 (6 bases). The DNA matches TRBJ2-7 better at its end, which makes the J call doubtful. Germline values: CDR1 LNHDA, CDR2 SQIVND (reference sequence). The CDR3 sequence is 14 residues long.

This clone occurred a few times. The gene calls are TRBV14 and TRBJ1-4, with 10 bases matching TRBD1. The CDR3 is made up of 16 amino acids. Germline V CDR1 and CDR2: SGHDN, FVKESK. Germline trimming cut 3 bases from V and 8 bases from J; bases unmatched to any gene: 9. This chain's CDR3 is CASSQTRQGAWEKLFF. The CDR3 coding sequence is TGTGCCAGCAGCCAGACTAGACAGGGGGCGTGGGAAAAACTGTTTTTT.

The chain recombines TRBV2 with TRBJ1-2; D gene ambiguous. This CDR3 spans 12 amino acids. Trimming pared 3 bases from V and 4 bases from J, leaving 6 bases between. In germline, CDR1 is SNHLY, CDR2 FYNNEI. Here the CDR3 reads CASSEGVYGYTF. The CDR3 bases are TGTGCCAGCAGTGAGGGCGTCTATGGCTACACCTTC.

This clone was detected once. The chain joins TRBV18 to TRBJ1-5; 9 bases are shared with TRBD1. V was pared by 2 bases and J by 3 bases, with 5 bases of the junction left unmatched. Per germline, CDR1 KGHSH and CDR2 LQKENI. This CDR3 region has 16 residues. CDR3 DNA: TGTGCCAGCTCACCATCGGACAGGGGCCTCAATCAGCCCCAGCATTTT. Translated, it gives CASSPSDRGLNQPQHF. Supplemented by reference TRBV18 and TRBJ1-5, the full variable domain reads NAGVMQNPRHLVRRRGQEARLRCSPMKGHSHVYWYRQLPEEGLKFMVYLQKENIIDESGMPKERFSAEFPKEGPSILRIQQVVRGDSAAYFCASSPSDRGLNQPQHFGDGTRLSIL.

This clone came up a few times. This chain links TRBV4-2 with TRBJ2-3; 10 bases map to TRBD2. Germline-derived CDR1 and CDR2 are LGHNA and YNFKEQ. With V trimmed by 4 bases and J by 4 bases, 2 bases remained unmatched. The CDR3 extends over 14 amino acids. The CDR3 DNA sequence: TGTGCCAGCAGCCTTAGCGGGGGGCCAGATACGCAGTATTTT. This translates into CASSLSGGPDTQYF.

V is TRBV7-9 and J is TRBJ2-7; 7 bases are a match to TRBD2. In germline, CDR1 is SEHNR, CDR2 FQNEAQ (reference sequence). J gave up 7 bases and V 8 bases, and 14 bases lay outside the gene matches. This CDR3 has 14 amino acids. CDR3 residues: CASSIAGELWEQYF. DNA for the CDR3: TGTGCCAGCTCTATCGCGGGGGAGCTTTGGGAGCAGTACTTC.